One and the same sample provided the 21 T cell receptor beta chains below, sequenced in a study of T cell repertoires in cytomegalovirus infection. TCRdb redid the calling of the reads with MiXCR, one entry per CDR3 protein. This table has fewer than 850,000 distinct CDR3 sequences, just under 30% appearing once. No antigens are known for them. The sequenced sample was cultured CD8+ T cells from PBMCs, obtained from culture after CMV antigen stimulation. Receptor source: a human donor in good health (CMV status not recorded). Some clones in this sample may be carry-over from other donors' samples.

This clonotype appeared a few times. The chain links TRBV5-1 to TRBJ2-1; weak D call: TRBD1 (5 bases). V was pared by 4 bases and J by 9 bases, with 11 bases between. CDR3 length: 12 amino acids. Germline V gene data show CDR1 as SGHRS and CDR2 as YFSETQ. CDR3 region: CASSNQGSEQFF. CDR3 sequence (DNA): TGCGCCAGCAGCAACCAGGGAAGTGAGCAGTTCTTC. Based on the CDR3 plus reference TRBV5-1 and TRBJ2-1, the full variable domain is KAGVTQTPRYLIKTRGQQVTLSCSPISGHRSVSWYQQTPGQGLQFLFEYFSETQRNKGNFPGRFSGRQFSNSRSEMNVSTLELGDSALYLCASSNQGSEQFFGPGTRLTVL.

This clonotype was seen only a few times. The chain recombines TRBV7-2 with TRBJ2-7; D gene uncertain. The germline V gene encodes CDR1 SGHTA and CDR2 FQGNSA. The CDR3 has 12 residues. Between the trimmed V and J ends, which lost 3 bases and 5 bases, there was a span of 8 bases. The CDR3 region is CASSLDEDEQYF. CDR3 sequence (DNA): TGTGCCAGCAGCTTGGACGAGGACGAGCAGTACTTC.

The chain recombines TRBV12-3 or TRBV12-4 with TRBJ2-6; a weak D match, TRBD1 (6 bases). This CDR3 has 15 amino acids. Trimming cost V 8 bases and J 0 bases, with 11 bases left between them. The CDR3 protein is CASRYRDSGANVLTF. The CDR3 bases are TGTGCCAGCCGCTACAGGGACTCTGGGGCCAACGTCCTGACTTTC.

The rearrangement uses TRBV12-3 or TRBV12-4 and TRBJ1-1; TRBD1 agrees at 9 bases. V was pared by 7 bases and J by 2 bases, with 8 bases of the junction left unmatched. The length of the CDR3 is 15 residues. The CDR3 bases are TGTGCCAGCACCCCGGACAGGGGATTTAACACTGAAGCTTTCTTT. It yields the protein CASTPDRGFNTEAFF.

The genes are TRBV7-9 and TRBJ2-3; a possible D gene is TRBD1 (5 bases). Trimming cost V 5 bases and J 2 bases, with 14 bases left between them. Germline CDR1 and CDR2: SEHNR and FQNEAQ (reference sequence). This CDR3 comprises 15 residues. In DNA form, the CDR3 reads TGTGCCAGCAGCGACATAAGGGGCCCCACAGATACGCAGTATTTT. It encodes CASSDIRGPTDTQYF.

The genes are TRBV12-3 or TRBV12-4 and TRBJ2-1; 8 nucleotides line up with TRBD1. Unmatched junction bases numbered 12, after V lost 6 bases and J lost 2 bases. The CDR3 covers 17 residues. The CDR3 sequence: CASRDRPGRGPYNEQFF. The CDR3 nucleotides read TGTGCCAGCAGGGATAGACCCGGCAGGGGGCCCTACAATGAGCAGTTCTTC.

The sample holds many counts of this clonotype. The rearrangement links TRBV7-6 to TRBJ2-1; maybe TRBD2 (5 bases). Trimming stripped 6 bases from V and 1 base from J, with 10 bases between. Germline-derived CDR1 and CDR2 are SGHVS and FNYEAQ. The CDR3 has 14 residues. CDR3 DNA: TGTGCCAGCAGTTCACCGGGATCCTACAATGAGCAGTTCTTC. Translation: CASSSPGSYNEQFF.

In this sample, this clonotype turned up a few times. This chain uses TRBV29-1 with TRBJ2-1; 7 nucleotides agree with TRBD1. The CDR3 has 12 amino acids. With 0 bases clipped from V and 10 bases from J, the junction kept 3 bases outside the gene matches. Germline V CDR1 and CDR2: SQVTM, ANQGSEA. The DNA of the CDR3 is TGCAGCGTTGAAGAGGGGACAGCCGAGCAGTTCTTC. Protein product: CSVEEGTAEQFF.

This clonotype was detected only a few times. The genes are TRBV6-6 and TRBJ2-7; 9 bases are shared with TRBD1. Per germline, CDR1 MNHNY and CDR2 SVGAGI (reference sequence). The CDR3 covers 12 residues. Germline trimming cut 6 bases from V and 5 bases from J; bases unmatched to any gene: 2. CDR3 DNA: TGTGCCAGCAGGACAGGGGGTGACGAGCAGTACTTC. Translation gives CASRTGGDEQYF.

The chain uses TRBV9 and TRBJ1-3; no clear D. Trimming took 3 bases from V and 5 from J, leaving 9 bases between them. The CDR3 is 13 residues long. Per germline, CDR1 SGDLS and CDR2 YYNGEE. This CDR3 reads CASSGTTRNTIYF. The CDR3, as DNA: TGTGCCAGCAGCGGAACCACCAGAAACACCATATATTTT. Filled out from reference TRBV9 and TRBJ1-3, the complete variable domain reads DSGVTQTPKHLITATGQRVTLRCSPRSGDLSVYWYQQSLDQGLQFLIQYYNGEERAKGNILERFSAQQFPDLHSELNLSSLELGDSALYFCASSGTTRNTIYFGEGSWLTVV.

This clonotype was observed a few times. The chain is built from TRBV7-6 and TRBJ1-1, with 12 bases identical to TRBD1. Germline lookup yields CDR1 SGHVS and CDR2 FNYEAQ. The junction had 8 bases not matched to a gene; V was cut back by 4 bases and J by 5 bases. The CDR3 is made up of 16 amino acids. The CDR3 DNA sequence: TGTGCCAGCAGCTCCGGGACAGGGGGCGTTAGGACTGAAGCTTTCTTT. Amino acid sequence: CASSSGTGGVRTEAFF.

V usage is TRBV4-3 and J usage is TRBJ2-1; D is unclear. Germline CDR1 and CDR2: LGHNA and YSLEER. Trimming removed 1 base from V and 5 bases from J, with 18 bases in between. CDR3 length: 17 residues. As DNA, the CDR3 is TGCGCCAGCAGCCAAGGCTCAGGACGACGGGTCAACAATGAGCAGTTCTTC. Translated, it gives CASSQGSGRRVNNEQFF.

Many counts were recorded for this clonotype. The CDR3 is CASTDSTYEQYF. The CDR3 DNA follows: TGTGCCAGCACCGATTCGACCTACGAGCAGTACTTC. The chain is built from TRBV6-2 or TRBV6-3 and TRBJ2-7, with D hard to call. The germline CDR1 and CDR2 sequences are MNHEY and SVGEGT. The V end was cut by 7 bases, the J end by 2 bases, with 9 bases between. The length of the CDR3 is 12 residues.

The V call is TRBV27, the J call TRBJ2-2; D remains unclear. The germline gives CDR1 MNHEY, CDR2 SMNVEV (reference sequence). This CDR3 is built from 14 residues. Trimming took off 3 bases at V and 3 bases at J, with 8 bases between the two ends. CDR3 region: CASSFVGDTGELFF. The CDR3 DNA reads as TGTGCCAGCAGTTTTGTTGGGGACACCGGGGAGCTGTTTTTT.

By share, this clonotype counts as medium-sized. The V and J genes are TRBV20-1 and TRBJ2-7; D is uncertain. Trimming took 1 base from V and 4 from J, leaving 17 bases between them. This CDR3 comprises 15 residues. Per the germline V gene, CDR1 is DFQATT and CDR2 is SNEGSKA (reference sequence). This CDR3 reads CSARVRRDAPYEQYV. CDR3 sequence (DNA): TGCAGTGCTAGAGTTCGAAGAGATGCCCCTTACGAGCAGTACGTC.

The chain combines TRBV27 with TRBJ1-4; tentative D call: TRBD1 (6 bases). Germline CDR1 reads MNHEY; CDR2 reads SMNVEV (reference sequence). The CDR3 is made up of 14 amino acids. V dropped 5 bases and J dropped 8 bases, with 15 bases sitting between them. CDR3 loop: CASSRAGGLEKLFF. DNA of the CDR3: TGTGCCAGCAGTAGGGCCGGGGGCTTAGAAAAACTGTTTTTT.

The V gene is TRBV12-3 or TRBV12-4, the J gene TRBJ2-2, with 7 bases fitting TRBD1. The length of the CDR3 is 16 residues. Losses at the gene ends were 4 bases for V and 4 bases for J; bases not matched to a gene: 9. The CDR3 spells CASSSPPGQFTGELFF. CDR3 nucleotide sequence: TGTGCCAGCAGTTCCCCCCCGGGACAGTTCACCGGGGAGCTGTTTTTT.

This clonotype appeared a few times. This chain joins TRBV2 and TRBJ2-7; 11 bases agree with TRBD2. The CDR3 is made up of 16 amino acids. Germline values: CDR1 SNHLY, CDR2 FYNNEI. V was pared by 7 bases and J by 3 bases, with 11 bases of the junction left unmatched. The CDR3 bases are TGTGCCAGCACCCCAGCCCTGACTAGCGGGATCTACGAGCAGTACTTC. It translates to CASTPALTSGIYEQYF. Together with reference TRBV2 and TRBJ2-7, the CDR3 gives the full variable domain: EPEVTQTPSHQVTQMGQEVILRCVPISNHLYFYWYRQILGQKVEFLVSFYNNEISEKSEIFDDQFSVERPDGSNFTLKIRSTKLEDSAMYFCASTPALTSGIYEQYFGPGTRLTVT.

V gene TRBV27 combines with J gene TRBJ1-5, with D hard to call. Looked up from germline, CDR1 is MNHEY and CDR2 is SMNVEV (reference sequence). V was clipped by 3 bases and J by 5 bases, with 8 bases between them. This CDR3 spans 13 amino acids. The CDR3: CASSFAGYQPQHF. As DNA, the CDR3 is TGTGCCAGCAGTTTTGCCGGGTATCAGCCCCAGCATTTT.

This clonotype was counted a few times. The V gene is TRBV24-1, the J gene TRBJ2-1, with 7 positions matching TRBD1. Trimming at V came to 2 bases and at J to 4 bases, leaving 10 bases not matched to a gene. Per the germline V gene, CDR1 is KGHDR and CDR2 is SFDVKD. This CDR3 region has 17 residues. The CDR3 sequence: CATSDSSDRASYNEQFF. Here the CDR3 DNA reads TGTGCCACCAGTGATTCCTCTGACAGGGCTTCTTACAATGAGCAGTTCTTC.

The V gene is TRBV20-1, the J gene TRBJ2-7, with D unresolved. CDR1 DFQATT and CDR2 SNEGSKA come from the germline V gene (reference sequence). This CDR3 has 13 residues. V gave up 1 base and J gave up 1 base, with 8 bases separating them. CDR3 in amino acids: CSARGQESYEQYF. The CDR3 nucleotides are TGCAGTGCTAGAGGGCAGGAATCCTACGAGCAGTACTTC.